The rows below give T cell receptor beta chains drawn from one sample of a study of shared clonotypes between healthy human individuals. Some clones are missing from TCRdb's copy, which holds only in-frame ones; the method was immunoSEQ multiplex PCR. This table has roughly 410,000 clones, roughly 96% appearing once. Material: memory CD8+ T cells sorted from blood. The receptors were sampled from a young man in good health. Each CDR3 is given with its conserved first and last residue. A D gene is named only where the DNA matches it firmly. Size is omitted from some rows. Given values are once, few, many or a class for expanded clones.

j_call: TRBJ2-4
d_call: NA
v_call: TRBV5-1
clone_size: once
cdr3_aa: CASSLGQAKNIQYF
cdr3_nt: TGCGCCAGCAGCTTAGGACAGGCCAAAAACATTCAGTACTTC

j_call: TRBJ2-7
d_call: NA
v_call: TRBV13
clone_size: NA
cdr3_aa: CASTGNGKYEQYF
cdr3_nt: TGTGCCAGCACCGGGAACGGGAAGTACGAGCAGTACTTC

j_call: TRBJ2-7
d_call: NA
v_call: TRBV6-6
clone_size: NA
cdr3_aa: CASSSKNLYEQYF
cdr3_nt: TGTGCCAGCAGCTCAAAAAACCTCTACGAGCAGTACTTC

j_call: TRBJ2-7
d_call: TRBD2
v_call: TRBV7-6
clone_size: NA
cdr3_aa: CASSGTSGSYEQYF
cdr3_nt: TGTGCCAGCAGCGGGACTAGCGGGTCCTACGAGCAGTACTTC

j_call: TRBJ2-2
d_call: TRBD1
v_call: TRBV5-1
clone_size: NA
cdr3_aa: CASSSKPQGAGTGELFF
cdr3_nt: TGCGCCAGCAGCTCAAAACCCCAGGGGGCCGGCACCGGGGAGCTGTTTTTT

j_call: TRBJ1-1
d_call: NA
v_call: TRBV2
clone_size: NA
cdr3_aa: CASTPILGRTEAFF
cdr3_nt: TGTGCCAGCACCCCAATCCTAGGGCGAACTGAAGCTTTCTTT

j_call: TRBJ2-1
d_call: NA
v_call: TRBV6-1
clone_size: once
cdr3_aa: CASSEVLPPHYNEQFF
cdr3_nt: TGTGCCAGCAGTGAAGTTCTACCTCCCCACTACAATGAGCAGTTCTTC

j_call: TRBJ2-2
d_call: NA
v_call: TRBV7-9
clone_size: NA
cdr3_aa: CASSLAANTGELFF
cdr3_nt: TGTGCCAGCAGCTTAGCCGCGAACACCGGGGAGCTGTTTTTT

j_call: TRBJ1-3
d_call: NA
v_call: TRBV18
clone_size: NA
cdr3_aa: CASSPLFLGSGNTIYF
cdr3_nt: TGTGCCAGCTCACCACTTTTTTTAGGGTCCGGAAACACCATATATTTT

j_call: TRBJ2-7
d_call: TRBD1
v_call: TRBV27
clone_size: NA
cdr3_aa: CASSLTPQGANNEQYF
cdr3_nt: TGTGCCAGCAGTTTAACTCCACAGGGGGCTAACAACGAGCAGTACTTC

j_call: TRBJ2-1
d_call: NA
v_call: TRBV6-4
clone_size: NA
cdr3_aa: CAEVTVINEQFF
cdr3_nt: TGTGCCGAGGTCACGGTAATCAATGAGCAGTTCTTC

j_call: TRBJ2-5
d_call: TRBD2
v_call: TRBV19
clone_size: NA
cdr3_aa: CASSISGLARKETQYF
cdr3_nt: TGTGCCAGTAGTATATCGGGACTAGCGAGAAAAGAGACCCAGTACTTC

j_call: TRBJ1-2
d_call: TRBD1
v_call: TRBV28
clone_size: NA
cdr3_aa: CASSYPGQGSYGYTF
cdr3_nt: TGTGCCAGCAGCTATCCGGGACAGGGATCTTATGGCTACACCTTC

j_call: TRBJ2-5
d_call: TRBD2
v_call: TRBV9
clone_size: NA
cdr3_aa: CASSVDAFWGRGETQYF
cdr3_nt: TGTGCCAGCAGCGTAGACGCTTTCTGGGGGAGGGGAGAGACCCAGTACTTC

j_call: TRBJ2-7
d_call: NA
v_call: TRBV5-1
clone_size: NA
cdr3_aa: CASSLGTDSYEQYF
cdr3_nt: TGCGCCAGCAGCTTGGGGACTGACTCCTACGAGCAGTACTTC

j_call: TRBJ2-2
d_call: TRBD2
v_call: TRBV28
clone_size: NA
cdr3_aa: CASRRLAGGVGGELFF
cdr3_nt: TGTGCCAGCAGGCGACTAGCGGGAGGAGTCGGCGGGGAGCTGTTTTTT

j_call: TRBJ1-1
d_call: NA
v_call: TRBV15
clone_size: NA
cdr3_aa: CATSRGLSVNTEAFF
cdr3_nt: TGTGCCACCAGCAGAGGTTTATCGGTTAACACTGAAGCTTTCTTT

j_call: TRBJ1-4
d_call: NA
v_call: TRBV7-6
clone_size: once
cdr3_aa: CASSLDRTTNEKLFF
cdr3_nt: TGTGCCAGCAGCTTAGACAGGACTACTAATGAAAAACTGTTTTTT

j_call: TRBJ2-7
d_call: NA
v_call: TRBV21-1
clone_size: NA
cdr3_aa: CASSKGTGGYEQYF
cdr3_nt: TGTGCCAGCAGCAAAGGGACAGGGGGTTACGAGCAGTACTTC

j_call: TRBJ2-3
d_call: TRBD2
v_call: TRBV5-4
clone_size: NA
cdr3_aa: CASSLTSGGKDTQYF
cdr3_nt: TGTGCCAGCAGCTTGACTAGCGGGGGGAAAGATACGCAGTATTTT

j_call: TRBJ1-3
d_call: NA
v_call: TRBV29-1
clone_size: NA
cdr3_aa: CSVALNGGNTIYF
cdr3_nt: TGCAGCGTGGCCCTAAACGGGGGAAACACCATATATTTT

j_call: TRBJ2-3
d_call: NA
v_call: TRBV29-1
clone_size: NA
cdr3_aa: CSVAMITDTQYF
cdr3_nt: TGCAGCGTTGCGATGATCACAGATACGCAGTATTTT

j_call: TRBJ2-2
d_call: NA
v_call: TRBV27
clone_size: NA
cdr3_aa: CASSPNTGELFF
cdr3_nt: TGTGCCAGCAGTCCAAACACCGGGGAGCTGTTTTTT

j_call: TRBJ2-7
d_call: NA
v_call: TRBV11-2
clone_size: NA
cdr3_aa: CASSSLEAYEQYF
cdr3_nt: TGTGCCAGCAGCTCGCTGGAGGCCTACGAGCAGTACTTC

j_call: TRBJ2-7
d_call: TRBD2
v_call: TRBV6-6
clone_size: NA
cdr3_aa: CASSYGGEEGYEQYF
cdr3_nt: TGTGCCAGCAGTTACGGGGGGGAGGAAGGATACGAGCAGTACTTC

j_call: TRBJ2-3
d_call: NA
v_call: TRBV10-3
clone_size: NA
cdr3_aa: CAISADRDTQYF
cdr3_nt: TGTGCCATCAGTGCGGACCGAGATACGCAGTATTTT

j_call: TRBJ2-6
d_call: TRBD1
v_call: TRBV19
clone_size: NA
cdr3_aa: CASSRGQVRSGANVLTF
cdr3_nt: TGTGCCAGTAGTAGGGGACAGGTCCGCTCTGGGGCCAACGTCCTGACTTTC

j_call: TRBJ1-3
d_call: TRBD1
v_call: TRBV7-9
clone_size: NA
cdr3_aa: CASSLGQGNTIYF
cdr3_nt: TGTGCCAGCAGCTTAGGACAGGGGAACACCATATATTTT

j_call: TRBJ2-7
d_call: TRBD2
v_call: TRBV12-5
clone_size: NA
cdr3_aa: CASGLTGGSYEQYF
cdr3_nt: TGTGCTAGTGGTTTGACGGGAGGGTCCTACGAGCAGTACTTC

j_call: TRBJ2-7
d_call: TRBD2
v_call: TRBV5-1
clone_size: NA
cdr3_aa: CASSGTSGAYEQYF
cdr3_nt: TGCGCCAGCAGCGGGACTAGCGGCGCCTACGAGCAGTACTTC

j_call: TRBJ2-1
d_call: NA
v_call: TRBV10-1
clone_size: NA
cdr3_aa: CASSRRRSSYNEQFF
cdr3_nt: TGCGCCAGCAGTAGACGGAGGAGCTCCTACAATGAGCAGTTCTTC

j_call: TRBJ1-5
d_call: NA
v_call: TRBV28
clone_size: NA
cdr3_aa: CASSFRVYSNQPQHF
cdr3_nt: TGTGCCAGCAGTTTCAGGGTTTATAGCAATCAGCCCCAGCATTTT

j_call: TRBJ2-1
d_call: NA
v_call: TRBV6-1
clone_size: NA
cdr3_aa: CASNVNEQFF
cdr3_nt: TGTGCCAGCAACGTGAATGAGCAGTTCTTC

j_call: TRBJ2-1
d_call: NA
v_call: TRBV2
clone_size: NA
cdr3_aa: CAGRRSFLNEQFF
cdr3_nt: TGTGCCGGCAGGCGGTCATTTCTCAATGAGCAGTTCTTC

j_call: TRBJ2-3
d_call: NA
v_call: TRBV11-1
clone_size: NA
cdr3_aa: CASSLGRVRLGTDTQYF
cdr3_nt: TGTGCCAGCAGCTTAGGTCGGGTCAGGCTCGGCACAGATACGCAGTATTTT

j_call: TRBJ2-3
d_call: TRBD1
v_call: TRBV7-9
clone_size: NA
cdr3_aa: CASSVTQGGTDTQYF
cdr3_nt: TGTGCCAGCAGTGTAACCCAGGGGGGCACAGATACGCAGTATTTT

j_call: TRBJ2-7
d_call: TRBD2
v_call: TRBV4-2
clone_size: NA
cdr3_aa: CASSQLAGGGAYEQYF
cdr3_nt: TGTGCCAGCAGCCAGCTAGCGGGAGGTGGGGCCTACGAGCAGTACTTC

j_call: TRBJ1-5
d_call: NA
v_call: TRBV28
clone_size: NA
cdr3_aa: CASKTPGGQPQHF
cdr3_nt: TGTGCCAGCAAAACCCCTGGCGGGCAGCCCCAGCATTTT

j_call: TRBJ2-7
d_call: TRBD1
v_call: TRBV6-5
clone_size: NA
cdr3_aa: CASSGTGYNEQYF
cdr3_nt: TGTGCCAGCAGTGGGACAGGATATAACGAGCAGTACTTC

j_call: TRBJ2-5
d_call: TRBD1
v_call: TRBV30
clone_size: NA
cdr3_aa: CAWSSVQGGTQYF
cdr3_nt: TGTGCCTGGAGTTCGGTACAGGGGGGAACCCAGTACTTC

j_call: TRBJ1-1
d_call: NA
v_call: TRBV5-1
clone_size: NA
cdr3_aa: CASRSGGSGTEAFF
cdr3_nt: TGCGCCAGTCGTTCCGGGGGATCAGGTACTGAAGCTTTCTTT

j_call: TRBJ2-3
d_call: NA
v_call: TRBV28
clone_size: NA
cdr3_aa: CASSLISLSTDTQYF
cdr3_nt: TGTGCCAGCAGTTTAATCTCCCTGTCCACAGATACGCAGTATTTT

j_call: TRBJ1-6
d_call: NA
v_call: TRBV18
clone_size: NA
cdr3_aa: CASSPGTAGSPLHF
cdr3_nt: TGTGCCAGCTCACCAGGGACCGCGGGGTCACCCCTCCACTTT

j_call: TRBJ2-7
d_call: NA
v_call: TRBV10-1
clone_size: NA
cdr3_aa: CASSENILYEQYF
cdr3_nt: TGCGCCAGCAGTGAAAACATACTCTACGAGCAGTACTTC

j_call: TRBJ2-7
d_call: NA
v_call: TRBV28
clone_size: NA
cdr3_aa: CASRGMGESYEQYF
cdr3_nt: TGTGCCAGCAGGGGGATGGGGGAATCCTACGAGCAGTACTTC

j_call: TRBJ2-1
d_call: NA
v_call: TRBV29-1
clone_size: NA
cdr3_aa: CSVGRRSYNEQFF
cdr3_nt: TGCAGCGTTGGTCGGAGATCCTACAATGAGCAGTTCTTC

j_call: TRBJ2-4
d_call: TRBD1
v_call: TRBV28
clone_size: once
cdr3_aa: CASSYRGRGDIQYF
cdr3_nt: TGTGCCAGCAGTTACAGGGGGCGAGGAGACATTCAGTACTTC

j_call: TRBJ2-7
d_call: TRBD1
v_call: TRBV4-2
clone_size: NA
cdr3_aa: CASSRWNRDRDYEQYF
cdr3_nt: TGTGCCAGCAGCCGATGGAACCGGGACAGGGACTACGAGCAGTACTTC

j_call: TRBJ2-5
d_call: NA
v_call: TRBV15
clone_size: NA
cdr3_aa: CATSRDRSQETQYF
cdr3_nt: TGTGCCACCAGCAGAGATCGGTCCCAAGAGACCCAGTACTTC

j_call: TRBJ2-1
d_call: TRBD2
v_call: TRBV10-2
clone_size: NA
cdr3_aa: CASSVAGLSYNEQFF
cdr3_nt: TGCGCCAGCAGTGTAGCGGGCCTCTCCTACAATGAGCAGTTCTTC

j_call: TRBJ2-7
d_call: NA
v_call: TRBV28
clone_size: NA
cdr3_aa: CASSLRQGSYEQYF
cdr3_nt: TGTGCCAGCAGTTTACGGCAGGGAAGCTACGAGCAGTACTTC

j_call: TRBJ1-4
d_call: NA
v_call: TRBV28
clone_size: NA
cdr3_aa: CASSSATAEKLFF
cdr3_nt: TGTGCCAGCAGTTCCGCGACGGCCGAAAAACTGTTTTTT